The T cell receptor (beta chain) described here comes from a study of blood T cell repertoires in COVID-19. Per the germline V gene, CDR1 is SQVTM and CDR2 is ANQGSEA. The CDR3 loop spans 12 amino acids. The V gene end was trimmed by 6 bases and the J gene end by 4 bases; junction bases not matched to a gene: 5. Clones were read by immunoSEQ multiplex PCR, and TCRdb kept only the in-frame ones, dropping some. In the table there are roughly 190,000 clones, approximately 82% of which are singletons. The chain uses TRBV29-1 and TRBJ1-2, with 7 bases lining up with TRBD1. Sequencing input: peripheral blood. The receptor comes from a man between 50 and 59 years old with active or convalescent COVID-19. The CDR3 is CSVGTAGYGYTF. The CDR3, as DNA: TGCAGCGTCGGGACAGCCGGCTATGGCTACACCTTC.